This T cell receptor (beta chain) was sequenced in a study of cytomegalovirus exposure and HLA in healthy donors. Primers included in the PCR were 60 Vbeta and 13 Jbeta primers. The repertoire was sequenced with immunoSEQ multiplex PCR; TCRdb's copy has only in-frame clones and lacks some. This repertoire shows 130,000 to 150,000 clones, 55% to 70% found once; its top ten account for 3%. Of note for this clone: The antigen remains undetermined.

CDR1 SGDLS and CDR2 YYNGEE come from the germline V gene. The ends were cut back, 4 bases at V and 6 bases at J, with 12 bases in the middle. This CDR3 is 13 amino acids long. Study-wide findings and caveats: The study carried out a later analysis of TCR beta sequences. It associated approximately 17,000 of them with specific HLA alleles at a false discovery rate of 0.05. Overall, approximately 150 TCR beta chains were annotated as cytomegalovirus-associated. Most of the TCR beta V segments (in an earlier analysis) were productive either about 87% or about 30% of the time. There were some public TCRs occurring in many donors, but most TCR sequences were rare.

Sequencing was carried out using PBMCs. The receptor was isolated from a woman in her 30s in good health and CMV-seropositive. This rearrangement joins TRBV9 to TRBJ2-3; D uncertain. CDR3 in DNA: TGTGCCAGCAGCCCCCTTATGAGTGATACGCAGTATTTT. It yields the protein CASSPLMSDTQYF.